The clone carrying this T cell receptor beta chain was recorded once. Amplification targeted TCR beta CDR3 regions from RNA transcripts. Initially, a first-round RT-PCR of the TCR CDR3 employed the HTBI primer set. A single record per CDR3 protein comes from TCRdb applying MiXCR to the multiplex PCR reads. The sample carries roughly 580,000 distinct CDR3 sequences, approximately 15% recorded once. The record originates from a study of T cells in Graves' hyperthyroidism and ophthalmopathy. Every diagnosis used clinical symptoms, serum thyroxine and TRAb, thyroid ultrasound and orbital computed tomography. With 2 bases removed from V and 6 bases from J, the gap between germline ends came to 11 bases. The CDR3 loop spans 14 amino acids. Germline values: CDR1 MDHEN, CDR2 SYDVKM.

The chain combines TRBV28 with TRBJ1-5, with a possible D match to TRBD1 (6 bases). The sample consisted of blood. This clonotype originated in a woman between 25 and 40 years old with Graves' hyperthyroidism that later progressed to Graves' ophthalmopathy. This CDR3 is CASSLPNRAQPQHF. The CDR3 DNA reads TGTGCCAGCAGTTTACCGAACAGGGCTCAGCCCCAGCATTTT.